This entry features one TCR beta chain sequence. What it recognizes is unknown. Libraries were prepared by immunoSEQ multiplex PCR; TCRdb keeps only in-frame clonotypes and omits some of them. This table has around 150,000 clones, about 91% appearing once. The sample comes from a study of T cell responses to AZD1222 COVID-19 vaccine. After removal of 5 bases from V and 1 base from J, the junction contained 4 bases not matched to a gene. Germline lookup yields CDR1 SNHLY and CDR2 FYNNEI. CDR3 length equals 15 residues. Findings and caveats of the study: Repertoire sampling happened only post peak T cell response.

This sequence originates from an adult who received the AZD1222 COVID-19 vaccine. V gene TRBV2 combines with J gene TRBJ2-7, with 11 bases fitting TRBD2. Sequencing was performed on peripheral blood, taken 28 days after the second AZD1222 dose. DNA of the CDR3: TGTGCCAGCAGTCTCGGGACTAGCGGATCCTACGAGCAGTACTTC. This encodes CASSLGTSGSYEQYF.